This section outlines one T cell receptor (beta chain) sequence together with its context. These data belong to a study of blood T cell repertoires in COVID-19. For the study at large: Samples representing acute and convalescent COVID-19 were sourced from the United States, Italy and Spain. The cDNA or gDNA used as material had been derived from T cells, B-cell-depleted T cells, or PBMCs.

Germline V gene data show CDR1 as SGDLS and CDR2 as YYNGEE. CDR3 length: 19 amino acids. V shed 3 bases and J 0 bases; nucleotides not matched to a gene: 11. This table comes from immunoSEQ multiplex PCR, and its TCRdb copy is limited to in-frame clones, with some not included. The sample holds tens of thousands of clones, 75% to 80% seen once. The receptor's source is a human donor in a cohort sampled during active COVID-19. Material: peripheral blood. The gene calls are TRBV9 and TRBJ2-6; 8 bases agree with TRBD1. CDR3 in amino acids: CASSAALGQEFSGANVLTF. The CDR3 coding sequence is TGTGCCAGCAGCGCCGCATTGGGACAGGAATTCTCTGGGGCCAACGTCCTGACTTTC.